The source of this T cell receptor (beta chain) is a study of blood T cells in healthy people across ages (dated by TCRdb to between 2015 and 2016). At the level of the whole study: In model experiments, roughly one uniquely barcoded TCR beta cDNA molecule per two T cells was captured by template switching. Using deep sequencing normalized with unique cDNA molecular identifiers, the study measured how TCR beta repertoire diversity changes with age. The donors were divided into four age groups: young (average roughly 15 years), middle-aged (around 37), aged (about 62) and long-lived (roughly 82). Donors of different ages were randomly distributed across sequencing lanes to avoid experimental bias. For two donors (one aged 18 to 30 and one aged 80 or older), the study analyzed two additional independent replicas of 1 million unique cDNA reads from the same blood draw.

Based on the germline V gene, the CDR1 and CDR2 sequences are SGHVS and FNYEAQ. The CDR3 contains 15 residues, cysteine and phenylalanine counted. The DNA shown is the 45-base CDR3, in frame from base 1. General study outcomes and caveats: Estimates of total diversity based on one million sequenced T cells were considered lower bounds and underestimates. Observed TCR beta diversity per million T cells fell roughly linearly with age, and a significant reduction was already apparent by age approximately 40. Because donor CMV infection status was unknown, age-related changes in expanded clonotypes were potentially confounded. A strong correlation was found between observed TCR beta diversity and the percentage of naive T cells measured by flow cytometry. Because profiling used bulk unsorted PBMCs, naive and antigen-experienced compartments could not be compared conclusively. Compared with the aged group, more naive CD4+ T cells, fewer expanded clones and increased TCR diversity were shown by the long-lived group, suggesting age selection.

Points on this clonotype: Its binding antigen is unknown. The junction does not match germline at one end; this may be a read error.

Donors were 39 systemically healthy Caucasian individuals from Russia aged 6 to 90 years. Each donor gave approximately 9.3 milliliters of peripheral blood, collected into EDTA-treated Vacutainer tubes. Ficoll-Paque density-gradient centrifugation was used to isolate PBMCs, with at least 6.5 million per sample. Trizol reagent was used to extract total RNA from the PBMCs, yielding at least 5.5 micrograms per sample. The percentages of naive CD45RAhigh/CD27high T cells were determined by flow cytometry on a PBMC aliquot from every donor. Library prep was done by 5' RACE. Sequencing instrument: Illumina HiSeq 2500. A second PCR of roughly 7 to 11 cycles was performed with a sample-barcoded 5' primer and a J-beta primer mix. Each TCR beta cDNA molecule received a unique molecular identifier from a template-switch 5' adaptor carrying 12 random nucleotides. Each sample yielded at least 3 million CDR3-containing paired-end reads. First-strand cDNA was synthesized from all RNA with the Mint cDNA synthesis kit, primed by a TRBC-specific oligonucleotide. Following uracil-DNA glycosylase treatment, a first 18-cycle PCR with universal primers M1SS and BC2_uni_R was performed on all cDNA. The study's processing was this. For normalization, 1 million high-quality reads, each with a distinct molecular identifier, were randomly selected from each sample. Reads sharing molecular identifiers were discarded rather than binned into consensus sequences. MiTCR, with a Q25 quality threshold and the strictest error-elimination algorithm, was used for CDR3 identification, clonotype clustering and error correction. A nonparametric unseen species model with Euler transformation was used to estimate a lower bound on total TCR beta diversity. TCRdb redid the processing of the public reads, applying fastp at Q25 and MiXCR, and retained in-frame beta chains. Rows merge per CDR3 protein into single entries with the most common DNA and genes. TCRdb's processing, not the study's, gives the V and J calls here. This sample holds over 600,000 distinct CDR3 sequences; roughly three fifths were observed only once. Around 25% of the sample is taken by the ten largest.

The source of this sequence is a man aged 35 to 55 in good health. The sequence links TRBV7-6 to TRBJ2-3; TRBD2 aligns with 8 central bases. Sequenced input: blood. Read as DNA, the sequence is TGTTCCAGCAGCCAATTAGCGGGGCACACAGATACGCAGTATTTT. Its product reads: CSSSQLAGHTDTQYF.